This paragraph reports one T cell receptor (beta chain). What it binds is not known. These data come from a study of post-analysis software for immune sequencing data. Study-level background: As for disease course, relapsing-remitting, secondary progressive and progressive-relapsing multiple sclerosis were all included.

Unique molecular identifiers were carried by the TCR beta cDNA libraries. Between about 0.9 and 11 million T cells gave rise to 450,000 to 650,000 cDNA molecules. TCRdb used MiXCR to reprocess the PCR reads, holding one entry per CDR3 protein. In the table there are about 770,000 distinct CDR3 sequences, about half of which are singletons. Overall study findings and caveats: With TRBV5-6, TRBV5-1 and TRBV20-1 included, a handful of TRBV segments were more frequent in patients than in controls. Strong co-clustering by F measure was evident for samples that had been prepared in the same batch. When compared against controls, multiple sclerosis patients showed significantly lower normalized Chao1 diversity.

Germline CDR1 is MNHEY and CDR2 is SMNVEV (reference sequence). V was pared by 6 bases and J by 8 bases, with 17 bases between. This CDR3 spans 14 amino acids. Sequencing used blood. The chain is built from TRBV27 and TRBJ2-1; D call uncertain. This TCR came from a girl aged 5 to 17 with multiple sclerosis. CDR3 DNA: TGTGCCAGCAGCTCCACTTGGCCAACTTATGAGCAGTTCTTC. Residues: CASSSTWPTYEQFF.